This T cell receptor (beta chain) was identified in a study of graft-versus-host responses after intestinal transplantation. The wider study: Transplant recipients had multivisceral, liver-intestinal, or isolated intestinal grafts.

Points on this clone: Antigen specificity is unknown.

Germline CDR1 is MDHEN and CDR2 is SYDVKM. The CDR3 loop spans 14 amino acids. The V gene lost 6 bases and the J gene lost 8 bases, with 19 bases spanning the gap. Here immunoSEQ multiplex PCR was the method, and the copy in TCRdb shows in-frame clones only, minus some. The sample lists 130,000 or so clones, roughly 91% occurring once. This chain links TRBV28 with TRBJ1-2; maybe TRBD1 (5 bases). Specimen: unstimulated CD4+ T cells sorted from spleen or lymph node cells, collected before intestinal transplant. This TCR was recovered from a human donor who received an intestinal transplant. CDR3 region: CASRGEGRRGGYTF. Written as DNA, the CDR3 is TGTGCCAGCAGGGGGGAGGGACGTAGGGGCGGCTACACCTTC.